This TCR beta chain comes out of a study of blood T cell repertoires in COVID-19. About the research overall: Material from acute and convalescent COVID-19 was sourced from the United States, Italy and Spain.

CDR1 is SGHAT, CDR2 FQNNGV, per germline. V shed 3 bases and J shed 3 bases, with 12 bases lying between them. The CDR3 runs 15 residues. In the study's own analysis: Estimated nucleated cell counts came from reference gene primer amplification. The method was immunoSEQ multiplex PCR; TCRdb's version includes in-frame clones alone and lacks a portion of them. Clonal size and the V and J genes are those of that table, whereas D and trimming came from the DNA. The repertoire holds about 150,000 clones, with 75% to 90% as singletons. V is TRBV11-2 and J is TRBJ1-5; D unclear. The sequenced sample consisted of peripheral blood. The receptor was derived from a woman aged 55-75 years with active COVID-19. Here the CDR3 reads CASSLFAGDNQPQHF. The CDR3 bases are TGTGCCAGCAGCTTGTTCGCAGGCGACAATCAGCCCCAGCATTTT.